Listed here are 8 T cell receptor beta chains from one sample, sequenced in a study of radiotherapy plus CTLA-4 blockade in lung cancer (dated by TCRdb to 2017 to 2018). The library was generated by the immunoSEQ multiplex PCR assay. TCRdb re-hosts the immuneACCESS table, in-frame sequences only. Its copies lack some clones; in the studies checked, an unresolved V gene accounts for under half of them, and the cause for the rest is not known. For this sample the table gives 45,000 to 75,000 clones, of which more than 60% were detected only once. The ten largest clones add up to about 4% of the sample. The specimen comprised peripheral blood, sampled from a patient treated with radiotherapy plus ipilimumab. The receptors derive from a human donor with non-small cell lung cancer who had a partial response to radiotherapy plus ipilimumab.

V is TRBV7-9 and J is TRBJ2-5, with TRBD1 matching over 8 bases. The CDR3 runs to 15 residues. Germline V gene sequence: CDR1 SEHNR, CDR2 FQNEAQ (reference sequence). V lost 5 bases, J lost 5 bases, and 10 bases stayed unmatched. DNA for the CDR3: TGTGCCAGCAGCCCCCCCAGGGGGCCTTTGGAGACCCAGTACTTC. Protein: CASSPPRGPLETQYF.

This chain uses TRBV5-1 with TRBJ2-3; D possibly corresponds to TRBD1 (5 bases). Germline V gene lookup returns CDR1 SGHRS and CDR2 YFSETQ. Trimming cost V 6 bases and J 0 bases, with 14 bases left between them. This CDR3 is built from 15 residues. The CDR3 sequence is CASNLQEISTDTQYF. CDR3 sequence (DNA): TGCGCCAGCAATTTACAGGAAATTAGCACAGATACGCAGTATTTT.

For this clone: Mismatch with germline at one junction end may stem from a read error. Other DNA sequences within the sample encode an identical CDR3. The V and J genes are TRBV4-3 and TRBJ1-1; D gene unclear. The germline gives CDR1 LGHNA, CDR2 YSLEER. The CDR3 extends over 15 amino acids. The DNA of the CDR3 is TGCGCCAGCAGCCAAGATCGGTTCACCGCCCCTGAAGCTTTCTTC. Translated, it gives CASSQDRFTAPEAFF.

This clone was counted between two and nine times. This sequence joins TRBV6-5 and TRBJ1-2; 11 bases map to TRBD1. Per the germline V gene, CDR1 is MNHEY and CDR2 is SVGAGI. V lost 6 bases to trimming and J lost 5 bases; unmatched junction nucleotides: 5. The CDR3 has 14 amino acids. This CDR3 reads CASSWTGGGYGYTF. In DNA, the CDR3 is TGTGCCAGCAGCTGGACAGGGGGCGGTTATGGCTACACCTTC.

The V gene is TRBV18, the J gene TRBJ2-3, with TRBD2 matching over 11 bases. The ends lost 3 bases at V and 2 bases at J; junction bases unmatched: 4. The CDR3 covers 16 residues. Germline V gene data show CDR1 as KGHSH and CDR2 as LQKENI. The CDR3 region is CASSPSGGAATDTQYF. The CDR3 nucleotides read TGTGCCAGCTCACCTAGCGGGGGGGCCGCCACAGATACGCAGTATTTT.

This chain joins TRBV20-1 and TRBJ2-1, with TRBD1 as a possible D gene (6 bases). V was trimmed by 5 bases and J by 8 bases, leaving 10 bases between them. The CDR3 has 11 amino acids. CDR1 and CDR2 from the germline V gene are DFQATT and SNEGSKA (reference sequence). The chain's CDR3 is CSAGRGDEQFF. The DNA of the CDR3 is TGCAGTGCTGGCAGGGGAGATGAGCAGTTCTTC.

This clone was seen once. The chain joins TRBV19 to TRBJ1-2; 8 nucleotides align to TRBD1. This CDR3 has 14 amino acids. Germline loops: CDR1 LNHDA, CDR2 SQIVND (reference sequence). With V trimmed by 9 bases and J by 1 base, 7 bases remained unmatched. The CDR3 here is CASAEQGDNYGYTF. In nucleotides, the CDR3 is TGTGCCAGCGCGGAACAGGGGGATAACTATGGCTACACCTTC. Full variable domain (missing parts from reference TRBV19 and TRBJ1-2): DGGITQSPKYLFRKEGQNVTLSCEQNLNHDAMYWYRQDPGQGLRLIYYSQIVNDFQKGDIAEGYSVSREKKESFPLTVTSAQKNPTAFYLCASAEQGDNYGYTFGSGTRLTVV.

The gene calls are TRBV6-6 and TRBJ1-2; D gene uncertain. Germline V lookup: CDR1 MNHNY, CDR2 SVGAGI (reference sequence). The CDR3 runs 13 residues. Deletions cut 6 bases from V and 4 bases from J, with 12 bases between. CDR3 sequence reads: CASSPRGSYGYTF. The CDR3 DNA is TGTGCCAGCAGCCCCCGAGGGAGCTATGGCTACACCTTC.